The clone carrying this T cell receptor (beta chain) was found once. Its specificity is unknown. This entry belongs to a study of STAT5B mutations in CD4+ large granular lymphocyte leukemia. Study-level results: No patients shared main leukemic clonotypes, though 20% to 25% appeared at low frequency elsewhere. TRBV06-family usage was enriched in top patient clones (8/27) versus controls (2/35).

V was pared by 4 bases and J by 6 bases, with 10 bases between. In germline, CDR1 is SGHRS, CDR2 YFSETQ. The CDR3 is 13 amino acids. Only in-frame clones appear in the TCRdb table, and some are missing; sequencing was by immunoSEQ multiplex PCR. The sample records about 22,000 clones, around 81% being singletons. The V call is TRBV5-1, the J call TRBJ1-4; possible D gene TRBD1, 6 bases. The receptor was isolated from a human donor in good health. The material sequenced was CD4+ T cells from blood buffy coats. CDR3 DNA sequence: TGCGCCAGCAGCCAGCGGACAGATGAAAAACTGTTTTTT. It specifies CASSQRTDEKLFF.